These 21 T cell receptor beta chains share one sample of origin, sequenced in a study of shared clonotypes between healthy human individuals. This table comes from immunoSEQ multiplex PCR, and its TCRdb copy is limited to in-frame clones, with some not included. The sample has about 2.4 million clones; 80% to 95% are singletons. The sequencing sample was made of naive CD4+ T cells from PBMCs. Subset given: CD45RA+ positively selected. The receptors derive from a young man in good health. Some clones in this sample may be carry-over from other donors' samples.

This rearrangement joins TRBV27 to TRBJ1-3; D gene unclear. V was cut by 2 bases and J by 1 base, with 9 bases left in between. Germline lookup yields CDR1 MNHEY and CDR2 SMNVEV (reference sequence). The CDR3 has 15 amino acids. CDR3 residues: CASSLKEGSGNTIYF. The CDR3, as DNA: TGTGCCAGCAGTTTAAAAGAAGGGTCTGGAAACACCATATATTTT.

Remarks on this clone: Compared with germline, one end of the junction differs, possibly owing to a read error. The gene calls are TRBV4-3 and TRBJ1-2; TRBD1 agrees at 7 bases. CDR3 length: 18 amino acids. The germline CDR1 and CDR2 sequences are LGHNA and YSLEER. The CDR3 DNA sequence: TGCGCCAGCAGCCAAGCTTTGGGCTTGACAGGGAGAAACTCTGGCTACACCTTC. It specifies CASSQALGLTGRNSGYTF.

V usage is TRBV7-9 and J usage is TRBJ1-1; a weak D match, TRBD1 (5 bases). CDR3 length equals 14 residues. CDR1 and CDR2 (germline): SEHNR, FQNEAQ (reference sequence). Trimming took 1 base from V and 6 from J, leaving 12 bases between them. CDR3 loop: CASSLGGRSAEAFF. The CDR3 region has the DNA TGTGCCAGCAGCTTAGGGGGGAGAAGCGCTGAAGCTTTCTTT.

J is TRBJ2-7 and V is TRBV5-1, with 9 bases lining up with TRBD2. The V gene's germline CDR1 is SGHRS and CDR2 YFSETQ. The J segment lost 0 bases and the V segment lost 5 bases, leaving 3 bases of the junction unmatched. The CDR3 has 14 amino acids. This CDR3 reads CASRATSGSYEQYF. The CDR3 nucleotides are TGCGCCAGCAGAGCGACTAGCGGCTCCTACGAGCAGTACTTC.

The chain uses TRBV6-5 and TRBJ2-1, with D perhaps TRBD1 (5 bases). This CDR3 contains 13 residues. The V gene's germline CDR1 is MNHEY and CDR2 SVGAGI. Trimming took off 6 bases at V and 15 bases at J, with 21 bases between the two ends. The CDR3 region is CASSLSTGPPLFF. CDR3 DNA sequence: TGTGCCAGCAGCCTAAGCACAGGCCCACCTCTGTTCTTC.

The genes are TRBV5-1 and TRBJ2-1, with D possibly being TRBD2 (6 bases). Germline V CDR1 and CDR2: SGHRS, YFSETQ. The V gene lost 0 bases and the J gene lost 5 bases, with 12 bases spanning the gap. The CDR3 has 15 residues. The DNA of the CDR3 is TGCGCCAGCAGCTTGGGTTTAGCGGCTCACAATGAGCAGTTCTTC. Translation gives CASSLGLAAHNEQFF.

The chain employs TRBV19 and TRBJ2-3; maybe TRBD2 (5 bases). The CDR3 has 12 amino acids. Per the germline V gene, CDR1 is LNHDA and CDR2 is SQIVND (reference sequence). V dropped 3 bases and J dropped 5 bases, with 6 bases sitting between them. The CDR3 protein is CASSMREDTQYF. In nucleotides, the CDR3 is TGTGCCAGTAGTATGAGGGAAGATACGCAGTATTTT.

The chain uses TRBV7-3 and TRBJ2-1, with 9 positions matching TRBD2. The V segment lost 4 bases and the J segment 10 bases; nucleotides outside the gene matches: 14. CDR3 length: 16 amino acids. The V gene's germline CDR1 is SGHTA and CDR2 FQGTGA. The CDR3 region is CASSSRGAGGGREQFF. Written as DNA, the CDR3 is TGTGCCAGCAGCTCGCGTGGCGCGGGAGGGGGTCGGGAGCAGTTCTTC.

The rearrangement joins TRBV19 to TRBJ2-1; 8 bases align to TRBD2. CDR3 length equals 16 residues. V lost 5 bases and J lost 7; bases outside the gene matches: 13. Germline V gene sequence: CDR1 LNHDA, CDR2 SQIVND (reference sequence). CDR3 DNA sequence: TGTGCCAGTAGTCCCCTAGCGGGCTCCCTTCGGAATGAGCAGTTCTTC. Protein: CASSPLAGSLRNEQFF.

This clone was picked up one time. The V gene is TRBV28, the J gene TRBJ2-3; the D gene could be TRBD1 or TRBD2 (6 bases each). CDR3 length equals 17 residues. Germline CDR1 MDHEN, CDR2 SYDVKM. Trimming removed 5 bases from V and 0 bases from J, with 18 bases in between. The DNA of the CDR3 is TGTGCCAGCAGTATCCTCCGGGGGCGAAGGAGCACAGATACGCAGTATTTT. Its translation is CASSILRGRRSTDTQYF. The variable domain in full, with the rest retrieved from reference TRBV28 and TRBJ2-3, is DVKVTQSSRYLVKRTGEKVFLECVQDMDHENMFWYRQDPGLGLRLIYFSYDVKMKEKGDIPEGYSVSREKKERFSLILESASTNQTSMYLCASSILRGRRSTDTQYFGPGTRLTVL.

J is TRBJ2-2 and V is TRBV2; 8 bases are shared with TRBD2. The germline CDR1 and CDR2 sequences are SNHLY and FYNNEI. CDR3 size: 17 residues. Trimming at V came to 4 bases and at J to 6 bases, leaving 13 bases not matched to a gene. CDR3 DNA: TGTGCCAGCAGTGGAATGATTCTAGCGGGCGCGGCCGGGGAGCTGTTTTTT. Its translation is CASSGMILAGAAGELFF.

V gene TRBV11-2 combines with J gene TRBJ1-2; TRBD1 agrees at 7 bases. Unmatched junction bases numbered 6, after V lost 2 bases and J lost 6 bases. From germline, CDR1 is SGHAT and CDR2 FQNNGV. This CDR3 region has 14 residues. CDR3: CASSLTLQGDGYTF. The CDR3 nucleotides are TGTGCCAGCAGCTTAACCCTTCAGGGGGATGGCTACACCTTC.

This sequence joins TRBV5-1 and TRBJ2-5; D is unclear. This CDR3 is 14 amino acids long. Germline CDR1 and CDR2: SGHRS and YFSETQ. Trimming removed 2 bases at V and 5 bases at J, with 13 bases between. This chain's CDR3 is CASSFRPIGETQYF. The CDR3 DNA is TGCGCCAGCAGCTTTAGACCCATTGGGGAGACCCAGTACTTC.

The CDR3 spells CASSPGLQEETQYF. The CDR3 nucleotides are TGTGCCAGCTCACCTGGGCTACAGGAAGAGACCCAGTACTTC. V usage is TRBV18 and J usage is TRBJ2-5; D might be TRBD1 (5 bases). There are 14 residues in the CDR3. Per the germline V gene, CDR1 is KGHSH and CDR2 is LQKENI. V lost 3 bases and J lost 3, with 11 bases in between.

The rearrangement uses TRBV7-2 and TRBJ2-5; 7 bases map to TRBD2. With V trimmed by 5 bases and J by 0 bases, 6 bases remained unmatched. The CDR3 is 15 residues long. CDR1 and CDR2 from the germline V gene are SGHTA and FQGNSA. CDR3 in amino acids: CASSPMGGYQETQYF. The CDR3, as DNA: TGTGCCAGCAGCCCCATGGGGGGGTACCAAGAGACCCAGTACTTC.

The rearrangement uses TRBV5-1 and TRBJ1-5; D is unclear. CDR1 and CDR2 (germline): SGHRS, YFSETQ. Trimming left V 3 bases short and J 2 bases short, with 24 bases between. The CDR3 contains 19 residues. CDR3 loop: CASSSEGARGCGGNQPQHF. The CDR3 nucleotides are TGCGCCAGCAGCTCCGAAGGTGCCCGCGGGTGTGGTGGCAATCAGCCCCAGCATTTT.

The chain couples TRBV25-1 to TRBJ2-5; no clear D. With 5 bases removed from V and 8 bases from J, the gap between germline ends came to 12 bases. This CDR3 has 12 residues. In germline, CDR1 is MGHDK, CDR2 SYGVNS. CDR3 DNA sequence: TGTGCCAGCAGTCCCGTAGCTGGAACCCAGTACTTC. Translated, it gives CASSPVAGTQYF.

CDR3 sequence (DNA): TGTGCCAGCAGTGATGGGGGATTTCAAGAGACCCAGTACTTC. Translated, it gives CASSDGGFQETQYF. This chain uses TRBV6-1 with TRBJ2-5, with D possibly being TRBD1 or TRBD2 (5 bases each). CDR1 and CDR2 (germline): MNHNS, SASEGT. V dropped 3 bases and J dropped 2 bases, with 10 bases sitting between them. The CDR3 consists of 14 residues.

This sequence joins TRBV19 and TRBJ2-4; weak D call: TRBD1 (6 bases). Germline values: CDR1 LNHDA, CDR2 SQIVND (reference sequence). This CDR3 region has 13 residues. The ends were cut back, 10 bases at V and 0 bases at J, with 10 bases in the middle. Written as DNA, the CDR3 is TGTGCCATTGCGGACAGAGCCAAAAACATTCAGTACTTC. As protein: CAIADRAKNIQYF.

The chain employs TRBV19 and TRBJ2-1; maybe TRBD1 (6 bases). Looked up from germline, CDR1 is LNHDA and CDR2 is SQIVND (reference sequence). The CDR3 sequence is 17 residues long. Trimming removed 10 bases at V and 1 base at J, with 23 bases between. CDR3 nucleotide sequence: TGTGCCACTGAGATATACAGGGCCCGGGATTCCTACAATGAGCAGTTCTTC. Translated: CATEIYRARDSYNEQFF.

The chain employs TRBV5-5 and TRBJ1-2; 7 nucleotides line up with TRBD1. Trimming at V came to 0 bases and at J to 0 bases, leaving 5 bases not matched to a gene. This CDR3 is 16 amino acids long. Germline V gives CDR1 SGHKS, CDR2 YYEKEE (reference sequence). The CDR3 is CASSLVPGQTNYGYTF. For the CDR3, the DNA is TGTGCCAGCAGCTTGGTTCCGGGACAGACTAACTATGGCTACACCTTC.